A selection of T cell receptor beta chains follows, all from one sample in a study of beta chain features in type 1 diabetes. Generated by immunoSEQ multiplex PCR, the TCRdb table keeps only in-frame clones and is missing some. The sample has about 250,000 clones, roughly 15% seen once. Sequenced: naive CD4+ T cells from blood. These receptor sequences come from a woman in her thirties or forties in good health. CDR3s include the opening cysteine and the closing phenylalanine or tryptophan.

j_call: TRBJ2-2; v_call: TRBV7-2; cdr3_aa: CASSPGGVTGELFF
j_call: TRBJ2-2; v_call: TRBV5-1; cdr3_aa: CASSEAGVPNTGELFF
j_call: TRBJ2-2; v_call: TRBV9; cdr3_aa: CASSVGAAGGKGELFF
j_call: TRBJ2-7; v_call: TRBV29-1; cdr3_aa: CSVFGGYEQYF
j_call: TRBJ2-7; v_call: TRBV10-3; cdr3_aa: CAIGAPGGGLIHEQYF
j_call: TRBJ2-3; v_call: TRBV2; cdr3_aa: CASRPVGLGSDTQYF
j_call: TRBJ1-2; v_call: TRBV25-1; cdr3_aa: CASSSGHNYGYTF
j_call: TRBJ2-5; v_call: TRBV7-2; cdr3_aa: CASSEWGGPETQYF
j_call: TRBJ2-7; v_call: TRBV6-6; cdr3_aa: CASSYSIGRGQGFLF
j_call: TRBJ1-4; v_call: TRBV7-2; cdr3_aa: CASSFQHPTVIGEKLFF
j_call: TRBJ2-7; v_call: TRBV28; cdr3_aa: CASSFPAQGPIGEQYF
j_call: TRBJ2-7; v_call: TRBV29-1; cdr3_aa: CSVTPGSVEQYF